This T cell receptor (beta chain) emerged from a study of T-cell memory formation after mild COVID-19. The length of the CDR3 is 13 residues. V shed 11 bases and J shed 2 bases, with 15 bases lying between them. The germline V gene has CDR1 SGHVS and CDR2 FNYEAQ. TCRdb passed the 5' RACE reads through MiXCR, listing each CDR3 protein once. This table holds approximately 290,000 distinct CDR3 sequences, around 8% found once. This clonotype occurred a few times. V usage is TRBV7-6 and J usage is TRBJ1-2; D unclear. The sequence was collected from a man aged 18 to 29 who had mild COVID-19 (a few samples of this study predate the infection). Cell type and time point are not known. Material for sequencing was PBMCs or a T cell subset sorted from them (not recorded which). The CDR3 nucleotides read TGTGCCCGAACCGAGCCCCCGAACTATGGCTACACCTTC. As protein: CARTEPPNYGYTF.